The 14 T cell receptor beta chains below all came from one sample that was sequenced in a study of cytomegalovirus exposure and HLA in healthy donors. The protocol was immunoSEQ multiplex PCR, while the TCRdb copy is restricted to in-frame clones and leaves out a portion. Found here are 150,000 or so clones, 75% to 90% of them singletons; the top ten hold about 6.7%. The specimen sequenced was PBMCs. The receptor source for this set is a woman between 25 and 40 years old in good health and CMV-seropositive.

The rearrangement joins TRBV29-1 to TRBJ1-2; a weak D match, TRBD1 (5 bases). Trimming removed 4 bases at V and 2 bases at J, with 20 bases between. The germline gives CDR1 SQVTM, CDR2 ANQGSEA. The CDR3 is 16 amino acids. CDR3 sequence: CSVVDTGDARNYGYTF. As DNA, the CDR3 is TGCAGCGTTGTCGATACGGGGGATGCCCGCAACTATGGCTACACCTTC.

V and J are TRBV18 and TRBJ2-1, with TRBD1 as a possible D gene (5 bases). CDR3 length equals 12 residues. V was clipped by 6 bases and J by 7 bases, with 10 bases between them. The germline gives CDR1 KGHSH, CDR2 LQKENI. The CDR3 sequence: CASSQGWNEQFF. The CDR3 bases are TGTGCCAGCTCCCAGGGATGGAATGAGCAGTTCTTC. Looking up the rest from reference TRBV18 and TRBJ2-1 gives the full variable domain: NAGVMQNPRHLVRRRGQEARLRCSPMKGHSHVYWYRQLPEEGLKFMVYLQKENIIDESGMPKERFSAEFPKEGPSILRIQQVVRGDSAAYFCASSQGWNEQFFGPGTRLTVL.

The V and J genes are TRBV15 and TRBJ2-1; TRBD1 matches 8 bases. Germline assignment: CDR1 LNHNV and CDR2 YYDKDF (reference sequence). V lost 0 bases and J lost 13; bases outside the gene matches: 5. CDR3 length equals 13 residues. DNA of the CDR3: TGTGCCACCAGCAGAGAAGTAGACAGGGGACAGTTCTTC. Its translation is CATSREVDRGQFF.

The chain employs TRBV28 and TRBJ2-5; 12 bases match TRBD1. Looked up from germline, CDR1 is MDHEN and CDR2 is SYDVKM. J gave up 3 bases and V 3 bases, and 5 bases lay outside the gene matches. This CDR3 region has 16 residues. The CDR3 region is CASSFWDRGPKETQYF. The DNA for the CDR3 is TGTGCCAGCAGTTTTTGGGACAGGGGGCCGAAAGAGACCCAGTACTTC.

V is TRBV19 and J is TRBJ1-2; the D is unclear. The CDR3 is 15 residues long. Germline CDR1 and CDR2: LNHDA and SQIVND (reference sequence). With 5 bases removed from V and 8 bases from J, the gap between germline ends came to 21 bases. The DNA for the CDR3 is TGTGCCAGTAGTCTTCGAGAGGATTGGGTTGAGGGCTACACCTTC. Its protein is CASSLREDWVEGYTF. Based on the CDR3 plus reference TRBV19 and TRBJ1-2, the full variable domain is DGGITQSPKYLFRKEGQNVTLSCEQNLNHDAMYWYRQDPGQGLRLIYYSQIVNDFQKGDIAEGYSVSREKKESFPLTVTSAQKNPTAFYLCASSLREDWVEGYTFGSGTRLTVV.

This clone was detected a few times. The rearrangement uses TRBV28 and TRBJ2-7; no reliable D call. Germline V gene sequence: CDR1 MDHEN, CDR2 SYDVKM. The V end lost 5 bases, the J end lost 1 base, and 6 bases lay between the germline ends. The CDR3 spans 12 residues. The CDR3 loop reads CASSPRSYEQYF. As DNA, the CDR3 is TGTGCCAGCAGTCCGCGATCCTACGAGCAGTACTTC.

V gene TRBV4-1 combines with J gene TRBJ2-7; D is possibly TRBD2 (5 bases). Germline V gives CDR1 MGHRA, CDR2 YSYEKL. Trimming pared 4 bases from V and 2 bases from J, leaving 12 bases between. The CDR3 has 14 residues. CDR3 nucleotide sequence: TGCGCCAGCAGCCCCTCGGACTTCACCTACGAGCAGTACTTC. Its protein product is CASSPSDFTYEQYF.

This chain links TRBV5-4 with TRBJ2-3; 7 nucleotides agree with TRBD1. The CDR3 loop spans 15 amino acids. J was trimmed by 1 base and V by 5 bases; bases with no gene match: 7. Germline V gene data show CDR1 as SGHNT and CDR2 as YYREEE (reference sequence). The CDR3, as DNA: TGTGCCAGCAGTCCCGCAGGGGGACGCACAGATACGCAGTATTTT. The encoded protein is CASSPAGGRTDTQYF.

V is TRBV9 and J is TRBJ2-2; D uncertain. The CDR3 length is 13 residues. From germline, CDR1 is SGDLS and CDR2 YYNGEE. The germline V and J ends were trimmed by 3 bases and 6 bases, with 9 bases remaining between them. CDR3 loop: CASSEDSPGELFF. Here the CDR3 DNA reads TGTGCCAGCAGCGAGGATAGCCCCGGGGAGCTGTTTTTT.

This clone was recorded once. The CDR3 sequence: CASSYSGVIGSGYTF. CDR3 coding DNA: TGTGCCAGCAGTTACTCGGGGGTAATCGGGAGCGGCTACACCTTC. The chain couples TRBV6-5 to TRBJ1-2; a possible D gene is TRBD1 (5 bases). This CDR3 is 15 amino acids long. Per the germline V gene, CDR1 is MNHEY and CDR2 is SVGAGI. V was trimmed by 0 bases and J by 8 bases, leaving 16 bases between them.

The chain employs TRBV11-3 and TRBJ2-3; D gene uncertain. V was shortened by 5 bases and J by 5 bases, with 17 bases between the two germline ends. The CDR3 covers 15 residues. The germline V gene encodes CDR1 SGHNT and CDR2 YENEEA. The CDR3 region is CASSHSPGRVDTQYF. In DNA form, the CDR3 reads TGTGCCAGCAGCCACTCTCCGGGTCGAGTAGATACGCAGTATTTT.

The chain uses TRBV7-8 and TRBJ2-1; 11 bases agree with TRBD2. There are 15 residues in the CDR3. V lost 5 bases, J lost 4 bases, and 4 bases stayed unmatched. Germline values: CDR1 SGHVS, CDR2 FQNEAQ. The CDR3 spells CASSHGLAGYNEQFF. Written as DNA, the CDR3 is TGTGCCAGCAGCCACGGACTAGCGGGTTACAATGAGCAGTTCTTC. Looking up the rest from reference TRBV7-8 and TRBJ2-1 gives the full variable domain: GAGVSQSPRYKVAKRGQDVALRCDPISGHVSLFWYQQALGQGPEFLTYFQNEAQLDKSGLPSDRFFAERPEGSVSTLKIQRTQQEDSAVYLCASSHGLAGYNEQFFGPGTRLTVL.

The gene calls are TRBV14 and TRBJ1-2; D gene unclear. Germline V lookup: CDR1 SGHDN, CDR2 FVKESK. The length of the CDR3 is 17 residues. V was clipped by 1 base and J by 4 bases, with 19 bases between them. CDR3 amino acids: CASSQVRGLDYGYGYTF. The CDR3 region has the DNA TGTGCCAGCAGCCAAGTTCGGGGTCTCGACTATGGCTATGGCTACACCTTC.

Remarks on this clone: The sample holds other DNA sequences that translate to the same CDR3. This rearrangement joins TRBV28 to TRBJ1-2; 7 nucleotides line up with TRBD1. Germline V lookup: CDR1 MDHEN, CDR2 SYDVKM. This CDR3 has 13 amino acids. V shed 3 bases and J 5 bases; nucleotides not matched to a gene: 3. The CDR3 DNA reads as TGTGCCAGCAGTTTGACAGGGTATTATGGCTACACCTTC. The encoded protein is CASSLTGYYGYTF.